These T cell receptor beta chains were read from a single sample in a study of OX40 agonist ivuxolimab in advanced cancers. The data were produced by immunoSEQ multiplex PCR, yet TCRdb's version contains in-frame clones alone and is incomplete. This table holds roughly 26,000 clones, 85% to 90% found once. The source was CD4+ or CD8+ T cells sorted from blood, collected in a trial of the OX40 agonist ivuxolimab. The receptors stem from an adult with an advanced solid tumor such as melanoma, head and neck, liver or kidney cancer. Each CDR3 is given with its conserved first and last residue. A D gene is named only where the DNA matches it firmly. Clone sizes are given selectively: once, few, many, or a class where the clone is expanded.

>NA|TRBJ2-2|TRBV2|TRBD1
CASGNEGAGTGELFF
TGTGCCAGCGGAAATGAGGGGGCCGGGACCGGGGAGCTGTTTTTT
>NA|TRBJ1-1|TRBV12-5|NA
CASGLVGGKDTEAFF
TGTGCTAGTGGTTTGGTAGGGGGGAAGGACACTGAAGCTTTCTTT
>few|TRBJ2-7|TRBV4-1|NA
CASSHDYEQYF
TGCGCCAGCAGCCACGACTACGAGCAGTACTTC
>few|TRBJ1-1|TRBV11-2|NA
CASSLVLTSEAFF
TGTGCCAGCAGCTTAGTTTTGACGTCTGAAGCTTTCTTT
>NA|TRBJ1-5|TRBV7-9|TRBD1
CASSGGTALAQPQHF
TGTGCCAGCAGTGGGGGGACAGCCTTAGCTCAGCCCCAGCATTTT
>medium-sized|TRBJ1-1|TRBV7-6|NA
CASSSGETNTEAFF
TGTGCCAGCAGCTCTGGGGAGACGAACACTGAAGCTTTCTTT
>NA|TRBJ2-7|TRBV7-2|NA
CASSLIGSYEQYF
TGTGCCAGCAGCTTAATAGGCTCCTACGAGCAGTACTTC
>NA|TRBJ2-1|TRBV18|NA
CASSPPASQDNEQFF
TGTGCCAGCTCACCACCGGCTAGTCAGGACAATGAGCAGTTCTTC
>NA|TRBJ2-1|TRBV10-2|NA
CASIKGEGQAPYNEQFF
TGCGCCAGCATTAAGGGGGAGGGGCAAGCCCCTTACAATGAGCAGTTCTTC
>NA|TRBJ1-1|TRBV29-1|TRBD1
CSVLLTGVNTEAFF
TGCAGCGTTCTTTTGACAGGGGTGAACACTGAAGCTTTCTTT
>NA|TRBJ2-5|TRBV15|TRBD2
CATSRDGASGYQETQYF
TGTGCCACCAGCAGAGATGGGGCTAGCGGGTACCAAGAGACCCAGTACTTC
>NA|TRBJ2-2|TRBV4-3|NA
CASSQDAGRNTGELFF
TGCGCCAGCAGCCAAGACGCAGGGCGAAACACCGGGGAGCTGTTTTTT
>NA|TRBJ2-2|TRBV5-1|NA
CASSPSTGFGTGELFF
TGCGCCAGCAGTCCAAGTACAGGGTTTGGCACCGGGGAGCTGTTTTTT
>NA|TRBJ2-1|TRBV7-2|NA
CASSPVRRYEQFF
TGTGCCAGCAGCCCCGTCAGGCGCTATGAGCAGTTCTTC
>NA|TRBJ2-5|TRBV30|TRBD2
CAWSSSSGEETQYF
TGTGCCTGGAGTAGCTCTAGCGGGGAAGAGACCCAGTACTTC
>NA|TRBJ2-7|TRBV27|TRBD1
CASSWTGPDEQYF
TGTGCCAGCAGTTGGACAGGTCCGGACGAGCAGTACTTC
>NA|TRBJ2-6|TRBV7-9|NA
CASAGVLENVLTF
TGTGCCAGCGCAGGGGTGCTTGAAAACGTCCTGACTTTC
>NA|TRBJ1-1|TRBV7-9|TRBD1
CASSLPQGAVAEAFF
TGTGCCAGCAGCTTACCGCAGGGGGCAGTAGCTGAAGCTTTCTTT
>NA|TRBJ2-7|TRBV28|NA
CASSFRGLTYEQYF
TGTGCCAGCAGTTTTCGGGGGCTTACCTACGAGCAGTACTTC
>NA|TRBJ1-1|TRBV10-3|NA
CAISPRVGQNTEAFF
TGTGCCATCAGCCCGCGGGTTGGACAGAACACTGAAGCTTTCTTT
>few|TRBJ2-2|TRBV7-9|NA
CASSLGGAELFF
TGTGCCAGCAGCTTAGGGGGCGCGGAGCTGTTTTTT
>NA|TRBJ1-2|TRBV7-9|NA
CASSIDRATYGYTF
TGTGCCAGCAGCATTGACAGAGCCACCTATGGCTACACCTTC
>NA|TRBJ2-7|TRBV6-5|NA
CASSGSHYEQYF
TGTGCCAGCAGTGGCTCGCATTACGAGCAGTACTTC
>NA|TRBJ1-5|TRBV7-8|NA
CASSLGGKQPQHF
TGTGCCAGCAGCTTAGGGGGGAAACAGCCCCAGCATTTT
>NA|TRBJ1-2|TRBV7-9|NA
CASSVGPVGLNGYTF
TGTGCCAGCAGCGTCGGTCCGGTGGGGTTGAATGGCTACACCTTC
>NA|TRBJ2-7|TRBV20-1|NA
CSARTYEQYF
TGCAGTGCGAGGACCTACGAGCAGTACTTC
>few|TRBJ2-2|TRBV25-1|NA
CASSEFRTGELFF
TGTGCCAGCAGTGAATTCCGGACCGGGGAGCTGTTTTTT
>NA|TRBJ1-6|TRBV13|NA
CASSLAIRGYNSPLHF
TGTGCCAGCAGCTTAGCAATCAGGGGATATAATTCACCCCTCCACTTT
>NA|TRBJ2-1|TRBV20-1|NA
CSASRGNEQFF
TGCAGTGCTAGCCGGGGGAATGAGCAGTTCTTC
>NA|TRBJ1-6|TRBV14|NA
CASALGLYNSPLHF
TGTGCCAGCGCCCTGGGACTGTATAATTCACCCCTCCACTTT
>NA|TRBJ2-7|TRBV7-7|NA
CASSLASTGEQYF
TGTGCTAGCAGCTTAGCGTCAACAGGGGAGCAGTACTTC
>NA|TRBJ2-7|TRBV5-1|TRBD2
CASSGTGEIGLAGPYEQYF
TGCGCCAGCAGCGGGACAGGGGAAATTGGACTAGCGGGACCCTACGAGCAGTACTTC
>few|TRBJ1-1|TRBV5-1|NA
CASSLGTVYPEAFF
TGCGCCAGCAGCTTGGGGACAGTGTACCCTGAAGCTTTCTTT